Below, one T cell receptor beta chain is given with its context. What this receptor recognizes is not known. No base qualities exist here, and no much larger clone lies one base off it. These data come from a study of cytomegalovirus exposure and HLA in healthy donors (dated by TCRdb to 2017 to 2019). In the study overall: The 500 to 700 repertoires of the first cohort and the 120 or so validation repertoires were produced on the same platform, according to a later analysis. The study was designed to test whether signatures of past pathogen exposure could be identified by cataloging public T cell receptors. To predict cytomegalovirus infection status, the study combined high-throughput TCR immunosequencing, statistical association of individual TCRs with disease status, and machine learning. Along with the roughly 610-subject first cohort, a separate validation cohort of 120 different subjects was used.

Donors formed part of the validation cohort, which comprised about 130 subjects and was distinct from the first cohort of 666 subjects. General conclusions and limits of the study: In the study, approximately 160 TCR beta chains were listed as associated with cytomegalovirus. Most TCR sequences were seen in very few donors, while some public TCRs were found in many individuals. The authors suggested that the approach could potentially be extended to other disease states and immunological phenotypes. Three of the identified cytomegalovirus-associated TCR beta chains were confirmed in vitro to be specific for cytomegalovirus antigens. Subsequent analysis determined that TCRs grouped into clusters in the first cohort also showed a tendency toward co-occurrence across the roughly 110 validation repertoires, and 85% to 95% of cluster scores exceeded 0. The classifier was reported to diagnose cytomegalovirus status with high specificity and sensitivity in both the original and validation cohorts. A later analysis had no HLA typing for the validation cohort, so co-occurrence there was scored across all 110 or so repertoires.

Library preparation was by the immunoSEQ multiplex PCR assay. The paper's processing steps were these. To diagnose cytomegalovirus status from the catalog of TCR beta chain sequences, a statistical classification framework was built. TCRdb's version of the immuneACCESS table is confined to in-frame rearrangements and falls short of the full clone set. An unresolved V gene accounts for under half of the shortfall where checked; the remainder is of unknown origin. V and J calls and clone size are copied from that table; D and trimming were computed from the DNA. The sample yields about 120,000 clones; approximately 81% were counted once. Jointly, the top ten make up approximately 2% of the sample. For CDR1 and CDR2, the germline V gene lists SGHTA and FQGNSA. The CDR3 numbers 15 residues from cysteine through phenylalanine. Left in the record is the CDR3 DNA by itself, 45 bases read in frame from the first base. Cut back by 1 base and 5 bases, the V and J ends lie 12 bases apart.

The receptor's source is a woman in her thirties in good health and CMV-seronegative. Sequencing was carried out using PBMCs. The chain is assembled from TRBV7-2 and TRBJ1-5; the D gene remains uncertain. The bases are TGTGCCAGCAGCTTAGACCCCGGGAGAGATCAGCCCCAGCATTTT. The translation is CASSLDPGRDQPQHF.